These 23 T cell receptor beta chains came from one sample sequenced in a study of OX40 agonist ivuxolimab in advanced cancers. Clones were read by immunoSEQ multiplex PCR, and TCRdb kept only the in-frame ones, dropping some. The sample has approximately 90,000 clones, 91% seen once. Sequenced material: CD4+ or CD8+ T cells sorted from blood, taken in a trial of the OX40 agonist ivuxolimab. These TCRs come from an adult with an advanced solid tumor such as melanoma, head and neck, liver or kidney cancer.

The V gene is TRBV2, the J gene TRBJ1-5, with TRBD1 matching over 9 bases. The junction had 7 bases not matched to a gene; V was cut back by 7 bases and J by 3 bases. The CDR3 consists of 15 residues. Germline V gene lookup returns CDR1 SNHLY and CDR2 FYNNEI. As DNA, the CDR3 is TGTGCCAGCATCCCGGACAGGGGATCCAATCAGCCCCAGCATTTT. Its translation is CASIPDRGSNQPQHF.

This sequence joins TRBV6-5 and TRBJ2-7; 10 bases fit TRBD2. With 6 bases clipped from V and 5 bases from J, the junction kept 4 bases outside the gene matches. The CDR3 covers 13 residues. Germline loops: CDR1 MNHEY, CDR2 SVGAGI. The CDR3 nucleotides are TGTGCCAGCAGACGGACTAGCGGTAACGAGCAGTACTTC. Translation: CASRRTSGNEQYF.

This rearrangement joins TRBV6-5 to TRBJ2-1; D is perhaps TRBD1 or TRBD2 (5 bases each). CDR3 length equals 15 residues. V was pared by 7 bases and J by 6 bases, with 19 bases between. Germline CDR1 reads MNHEY; CDR2 reads SVGAGI. The CDR3: CASKLGEILSNEQFF. The CDR3 DNA follows: TGTGCCAGCAAGTTAGGGGAGATCCTCTCCAATGAGCAGTTCTTC.

This chain connects TRBV6-5 to TRBJ1-6; no clear D gene. This CDR3 region has 16 residues. V gave up 0 bases and J gave up 7 bases, with 13 bases separating them. Germline CDR1 and CDR2: MNHEY and SVGAGI. As DNA, the CDR3 is TGTGCCAGCAGTTACTCACGTTCCGGGTTCAATTCACCCCTCCACTTT. Protein: CASSYSRSGFNSPLHF.

The chain uses TRBV7-2 and TRBJ2-3; D unclear. V lost 6 bases to trimming and J lost 0 bases, with 7 bases between them. The CDR3 extends over 13 amino acids. Germline V gene data show CDR1 as SGHTA and CDR2 as FQGNSA. The CDR3: CASSSQSTDTQYF. CDR3 nucleotide sequence: TGTGCCAGCAGTTCTCAAAGCACAGATACGCAGTATTTT.

The rearrangement uses TRBV5-6 and TRBJ2-5, with D possibly being TRBD1 or TRBD2 (5 bases each). The germline gives CDR1 SGHDT, CDR2 YYEEEE. Trimming took 1 base from V and 4 from J, leaving 11 bases between them. This CDR3 spans 14 amino acids. CDR3 sequence (DNA): TGTGCCAGCAGCTTGTTAGGGGCGGGAGAGACCCAGTACTTC. Its protein is CASSLLGAGETQYF.

This clone was seen a single time. V and J are TRBV19 and TRBJ2-5; the D gene is possibly TRBD1 (6 bases). Between the trimmed V and J ends, which lost 9 bases and 0 bases, there was a span of 11 bases. CDR3 length equals 13 residues. Germline-derived CDR1 and CDR2 are LNHDA and SQIVND (reference sequence). The CDR3 reads CARTGPYQETQYF. The CDR3 DNA reads TGTGCCAGGACAGGCCCGTACCAAGAGACCCAGTACTTC. The full variable domain, in which reference TRBV19 and TRBJ2-5 provide the parts outside the CDR3, is DGGITQSPKYLFRKEGQNVTLSCEQNLNHDAMYWYRQDPGQGLRLIYYSQIVNDFQKGDIAEGYSVSREKKESFPLTVTSAQKNPTAFYLCARTGPYQETQYFGPGTRLLVL.

This chain links TRBV7-3 with TRBJ2-1; the match to TRBD2 covers 10 bases. The CDR3 has 16 amino acids. Germline V gene sequence: CDR1 SGHTA, CDR2 FQGTGA. The V and J ends lost 0 bases and 9 bases, in that order; junction bases with no gene match: 8. The CDR3 is CASSLTASGSFGEQFF. The CDR3, as DNA: TGTGCCAGCAGCTTAACGGCTAGCGGGAGCTTTGGTGAGCAGTTCTTC. Looking up the rest from reference TRBV7-3 and TRBJ2-1 gives the full variable domain: GAGVSQTPSNKVTEKGKYVELRCDPISGHTALYWYRQSLGQGPEFLIYFQGTGAADDSGLPNDRFFAVRPEGSVSTLKIQRTERGDSAVYLCASSLTASGSFGEQFFGPGTRLTVL.

The CDR3 sequence: CASDTGLSGNTIYF. The CDR3 coding sequence is TGTGCCAGCGATACAGGGCTTTCTGGAAACACCATATATTTT. The V call is TRBV19, the J call TRBJ1-3, with D tentatively TRBD1 (6 bases). With 9 bases removed from V and 1 base from J, the gap between germline ends came to 13 bases. The V gene's germline CDR1 is LNHDA and CDR2 SQIVND (reference sequence). The CDR3 runs to 14 residues.

The chain employs TRBV6-1 and TRBJ1-5; 7 bases match TRBD1. With 6 bases clipped from V and 1 base from J, the junction kept 6 bases outside the gene matches. The CDR3 loop spans 15 amino acids. Germline CDR1 reads MNHNS; CDR2 reads SASEGT. In nucleotides, the CDR3 is TGTGCCAGCAGCCGACAGGGCCAAAGCAATCAGCCCCAGCATTTT. This sequence encodes CASSRQGQSNQPQHF.

The rearrangement uses TRBV2 and TRBJ2-2; no clear D. Trimming pared 2 bases from V and 0 bases from J, leaving 7 bases between. Germline V lookup: CDR1 SNHLY, CDR2 FYNNEI. There are 15 residues in the CDR3. In DNA form, the CDR3 reads TGTGCCAGCAGTGAATGGGTTGCGAACACCGGGGAGCTGTTTTTT. Translated: CASSEWVANTGELFF. The full variable domain, completed using reference TRBV2 and TRBJ2-2, is EPEVTQTPSHQVTQMGQEVILRCVPISNHLYFYWYRQILGQKVEFLVSFYNNEISEKSEIFDDQFSVERPDGSNFTLKIRSTKLEDSAMYFCASSEWVANTGELFFGEGSRLTVL.

The J gene is TRBJ2-7, the V gene TRBV4-3; 11 positions match TRBD2. Germline V gene lookup returns CDR1 LGHNA and CDR2 YSLEER. The ends lost 8 bases at V and 1 base at J; junction bases unmatched: 4. The CDR3 loop spans 14 amino acids. The CDR3 sequence is CASEGLAVSYEQYF. The CDR3 nucleotides read TGCGCCAGCGAGGGACTAGCGGTATCCTACGAGCAGTACTTC.

The chain recombines TRBV20-1 with TRBJ1-2, with D possibly being TRBD1 (5 bases). Per germline, CDR1 DFQATT and CDR2 SNEGSKA (reference sequence). V lost 7 bases and J lost 8, with 8 bases in between. This CDR3 is built from 9 residues. The CDR3 protein is CSVREGYTF. CDR3 coding DNA: TGCAGTGTCAGGGAAGGCTACACCTTC.

The V gene is TRBV19, the J gene TRBJ2-7; D call uncertain. Germline CDR1 is LNHDA and CDR2 is SQIVND (reference sequence). The CDR3 extends over 14 amino acids. With 6 bases removed from V and 2 bases from J, the gap between germline ends came to 14 bases. CDR3 DNA sequence: TGTGCCAGTAGGTCCTTAGGCGGAGCCTACGAGCAGTACTTC. Translated, it gives CASRSLGGAYEQYF.

The chain employs TRBV11-2 and TRBJ1-2; D call uncertain. Germline V gene lookup returns CDR1 SGHAT and CDR2 FQNNGV. The CDR3 is 13 amino acids. V lost 8 bases to trimming and J lost 8 bases, with 18 bases between them. CDR3 DNA: TGTGCCAGCCGTCAAGTTTCGAGCAGCGGCTACACCTTC. Protein sequence: CASRQVSSSGYTF.

The chain combines TRBV19 with TRBJ2-3; D gene unclear. The V end was cut by 10 bases, the J end by 6 bases, with 14 bases between. The CDR3 extends over 12 amino acids. The germline CDR1 and CDR2 sequences are LNHDA and SQIVND (reference sequence). CDR3 protein: CATPSRMDTQYF. In nucleotides, the CDR3 is TGTGCCACCCCGTCCCGAATGGATACGCAGTATTTT.

The chain has TRBV18 and TRBJ1-2; D gene ambiguous. V dropped 3 bases and J dropped 3 bases, with 11 bases sitting between them. CDR3 size: 14 residues. Germline V gene lookup returns CDR1 KGHSH and CDR2 LQKENI. The CDR3 is CASSPPARDYGYTF. The CDR3 DNA sequence: TGTGCCAGCTCACCCCCGGCCAGAGACTATGGCTACACCTTC.

V usage is TRBV5-1 and J usage is TRBJ1-4; no clear D. The ends were cut back, 6 bases at V and 9 bases at J, with 12 bases in the middle. The length of the CDR3 is 12 residues. In germline, CDR1 is SGHRS, CDR2 YFSETQ. The chain's CDR3 is CASNPPLKKLFF. The CDR3 bases are TGCGCCAGCAACCCCCCCCTGAAAAAACTGTTTTTT.

V and J are TRBV6-5 and TRBJ1-2; D possibly corresponds to TRBD1 (6 bases). Germline V gene sequence: CDR1 MNHEY, CDR2 SVGAGI. The CDR3 loop spans 14 amino acids. The V end lost 0 bases, the J end lost 4 bases, and 9 bases lay between the germline ends. The CDR3: CASSYSGTPYGYTF. CDR3 sequence (DNA): TGTGCCAGCAGTTACTCGGGGACACCCTATGGCTACACCTTC.

V gene TRBV5-1 combines with J gene TRBJ1-1; weak D call: TRBD1 (5 bases). This CDR3 has 14 residues. With 4 bases removed from V and 3 bases from J, the gap between germline ends came to 13 bases. Looked up from germline, CDR1 is SGHRS and CDR2 is YFSETQ. CDR3 loop: CASSSGGLDTEAFF. Here the CDR3 DNA reads TGCGCCAGCAGCAGCGGGGGGTTAGACACTGAAGCTTTCTTT. Full variable domain (outside the CDR3, taken from reference TRBV5-1 and TRBJ1-1): KAGVTQTPRYLIKTRGQQVTLSCSPISGHRSVSWYQQTPGQGLQFLFEYFSETQRNKGNFPGRFSGRQFSNSRSEMNVSTLELGDSALYLCASSSGGLDTEAFFGQGTRLTVV.

DNA for the CDR3: TGTGCCAGTAGCAGAGCGGACAGATCCTACGAGCAGTACTTC. Its translation: CASSRADRSYEQYF. V is TRBV19 and J is TRBJ2-7; perhaps TRBD1 as D (6 bases). V lost 6 bases and J 1 base, leaving 13 bases between the germline ends. CDR3 size: 14 residues. Germline CDR1 reads LNHDA; CDR2 reads SQIVND (reference sequence).

V and J are TRBV6-4 and TRBJ1-2, with 8 bases aligning to TRBD1. The CDR3 covers 15 residues. Looked up from germline, CDR1 is MRHNA and CDR2 is SNTAGT. The junction had 5 bases not matched to a gene; V was cut back by 3 bases and J by 2 bases. The CDR3 nucleotides are TGTGCCAGCAGTGAAGGACAGGGACCCAACTATGGCTACACCTTC. Encoded protein: CASSEGQGPNYGYTF.

Written as DNA, the CDR3 is TGTGCCAGCAGTTTAGAAATGACAGGGCACGAGCAGTACTTC. It is translated as CASSLEMTGHEQYF. The chain combines TRBV28 with TRBJ2-7, with TRBD1 identical over 7 bases. The CDR3 is 14 residues long. The V gene's germline CDR1 is MDHEN and CDR2 SYDVKM. The V segment lost 2 bases and the J segment 5 bases; nucleotides outside the gene matches: 6. The variable domain in full, with the rest retrieved from reference TRBV28 and TRBJ2-7, is DVKVTQSSRYLVKRTGEKVFLECVQDMDHENMFWYRQDPGLGLRLIYFSYDVKMKEKGDIPEGYSVSREKKERFSLILESASTNQTSMYLCASSLEMTGHEQYFGPGTRLTVT.